The source of this TCR beta chain is a study of blood T cell repertoires in COVID-19. As for the study in general: Samples came from the United States, Italy and Spain, spanning acute and convalescent COVID-19. T cells, B-cell-depleted T cells, or PBMCs supplied cDNA or gDNA.

Methods used by the authors: Reference gene primers were amplified, and this amplification served to estimate nucleated cell counts. TCRdb's table, derived via immunoSEQ multiplex PCR, lists solely in-frame clones and lacks some. The V and J calls and the clone size are those of that table, but D and trimming were determined from the DNA. This repertoire shows approximately 67,000 clones, around 87% found once; its top ten account for approximately 8.3%. Sequenced: peripheral blood. The TCR sequence derives from a man in his fifties with active COVID-19.

DNA for the CDR3: TGTGCCAGCAGCCAATCGAGGATAGATTTAAACACTGAAGCTTTCTTT. Its translation: CASSQSRIDLNTEAFF. This rearrangement joins TRBV4-2 to TRBJ1-1; D remains unclear. CDR1 is LGHNA, CDR2 YNFKEQ, per germline. Trimming pared 2 bases from V and 2 bases from J, leaving 15 bases between. CDR3 length equals 16 residues.